This TCR beta chain was documented in a study of CD8+CD57+ T cells in acquired aplastic anemia. Study-level results: The study found no significant CD8+ Simpson's diversity difference between patients and controls.

Profiles of TCR beta VDJ and CDR3 were generated from a genomic DNA template. One entry per CDR3 protein, called by TCRdb with MiXCR from the reads. The sample yields some 220,000 distinct CDR3 sequences, roughly 35% seen once. This clonotype was recorded at least ten times. No antigen is known for it. V lost 4 bases and J lost 5; bases outside the gene matches: 10. This CDR3 region has 16 residues. CDR1 is SNHLY, CDR2 FYNNEI, per germline. The sample taken for sequencing was sorted CD4+, CD8+, or CD8+CD57+ T cells (not recorded which) from PBMCs. This sequence joins TRBV2 and TRBJ1-5, with 8 nucleotides matching TRBD1. This TCR derives from a human donor in good health, serving as a control. CDR3 DNA: TGTGCCAGCAGTGCAACACGCGACAGGGGATATCAGCCCCAGCATTTT. Translated: CASSATRDRGYQPQHF.